This entry lists 18 T cell receptor beta chains sequenced from one sample in a study of cytomegalovirus exposure and HLA in healthy donors (dated by TCRdb to about 2017). The library was prepared using the immunoSEQ multiplex PCR assay. The multiplex PCR relied on a mix of 60 forward primers for TCR Vbeta segments and 13 reverse primers for TCR Jbeta segments. TCRdb re-hosts the immuneACCESS table, in-frame sequences only. Its copies lack some clones; in the studies checked, an unresolved V gene accounts for under half of them, and the cause for the rest is not known. Here the sample has approximately 220,000 clones; roughly four fifths occur a single time. The ten largest clones take up more than 1.3% of the sample. The sample consisted of PBMCs. The receptors shown here come from a girl aged 10 to 17 in good health and CMV-seronegative.

The chain employs TRBV27 and TRBJ2-1; 7 nucleotides align to TRBD2. From germline, CDR1 is MNHEY and CDR2 SMNVEV (reference sequence). CDR3 length equals 14 residues. The V segment lost 6 bases and the J segment 6 bases; nucleotides outside the gene matches: 8. This CDR3 is CASRLASGANEQFF. In nucleotides, the CDR3 is TGTGCCAGCAGGCTGGCTAGCGGTGCCAATGAGCAGTTCTTC.

The chain recombines TRBV30 with TRBJ2-3; tentatively, D is TRBD2 (5 bases). The CDR3 is 18 amino acids. Germline lookup yields CDR1 GTSNPN and CDR2 SVGIG (reference sequence). Trimming pared 4 bases from V and 2 bases from J, leaving 25 bases between. CDR3 sequence: CAWKVGRTGSPATDTQYF. The CDR3 coding sequence is TGTGCCTGGAAGGTCGGGCGGACGGGGAGTCCCGCCACAGATACGCAGTATTTT.

The chain carries TRBV6-5 and TRBJ1-1; 8 bases align to TRBD1. This CDR3 has 15 amino acids. Germline CDR1 reads MNHEY; CDR2 reads SVGAGI. J gave up 5 bases and V 0 bases, and 5 bases lay outside the gene matches. CDR3 in DNA: TGTGCCAGCAGTTACTCGAAGACAGGGGCGACTGAAGCTTTCTTT. Its translation is CASSYSKTGATEAFF.

The table lists this clone with a few counts. The chain couples TRBV5-5 to TRBJ2-2; maybe TRBD2 (5 bases). V gave up 4 bases and J gave up 7 bases, with 23 bases separating them. The CDR3 totals 17 residues. Looked up from germline, CDR1 is SGHKS and CDR2 is YYEKEE (reference sequence). The CDR3 sequence is CASSPTTVRGLGGELFF. The CDR3 DNA reads as TGTGCCAGCAGCCCGACTACTGTGCGTGGTTTAGGCGGGGAGCTGTTTTTT.

J is TRBJ2-4 and V is TRBV2; the match to TRBD1 covers 9 bases. CDR1 SNHLY and CDR2 FYNNEI come from the germline V gene. The CDR3 extends over 17 amino acids. Trimming removed 8 bases from V and 0 bases from J; junction bases left unmatched: 11. CDR3: CASRDRVNVRAKNIQYF. The CDR3 bases are TGTGCCAGCCGGGACAGGGTAAACGTTCGAGCCAAAAACATTCAGTACTTC.

The chain employs TRBV30 and TRBJ1-6; D unclear. The V gene lost 4 bases and the J gene lost 5 bases, with 3 bases spanning the gap. CDR3 length equals 11 residues. Germline values: CDR1 GTSNPN, CDR2 SVGIG (reference sequence). CDR3 sequence: CAWTNNSPLHF. The DNA for the CDR3 is TGTGCCTGGACTAATAATTCACCCCTCCACTTT.

The V call is TRBV28, the J call TRBJ2-1, with D possibly TRBD1 on 5 matching bases. The germline CDR1 and CDR2 sequences are MDHEN and SYDVKM. V was cut by 7 bases and J by 0 bases, with 16 bases left in between. The CDR3 contains 16 residues. CDR3 amino acids: CASTLGQWSSYNEQFF. CDR3 DNA: TGTGCCAGCACCCTGGGGCAGTGGAGCTCCTACAATGAGCAGTTCTTC.

The rearrangement joins TRBV5-6 to TRBJ2-7; 8 bases map to TRBD2. V gave up 1 base and J gave up 0 bases; unmatched junction bases: 3. The V gene's germline CDR1 is SGHDT and CDR2 YYEEEE. The length of the CDR3 is 15 residues. CDR3 protein: CASSLRRGDSYEQYF. The DNA for the CDR3 is TGTGCCAGCAGCTTGCGGCGGGGGGACTCCTACGAGCAGTACTTC.

CDR3 coding DNA: TGTGCCAGACAGGGGCCCTACGAGCAGTACTTC. Translated: CARQGPYEQYF. V is TRBV21-1 and J is TRBJ2-7; the D call TRBD1 from the table was never checked on the DNA. TRBV21-1 is classified as a pseudogene. The CDR3 is made up of 11 amino acids.

The rearrangement links TRBV27 to TRBJ1-6; weak D call: TRBD1 (5 bases). The germline V gene encodes CDR1 MNHEY and CDR2 SMNVEV (reference sequence). This CDR3 has 14 residues. Trimming removed 3 bases at V and 5 bases at J, with 8 bases between. The DNA for the CDR3 is TGTGCCAGCAGTTTCGACAGTGATAATTCACCCCTCCACTTT. It translates to CASSFDSDNSPLHF.

In DNA form, the CDR3 reads TGTGCCAGCAGCCCAGCGGGACTAGCGGACACAGATACGCAGTATTTT. Residues: CASSPAGLADTDTQYF. The chain couples TRBV9 to TRBJ2-3, with 11 bases aligning to TRBD2. Germline CDR1 SGDLS, CDR2 YYNGEE. This CDR3 has 16 amino acids. V lost 4 bases, J lost 2 bases, and 6 bases stayed unmatched.

The chain is built from TRBV19 and TRBJ2-5, with D possibly matching TRBD1 (7 bases). Germline CDR1 reads LNHDA; CDR2 reads SQIVND (reference sequence). The V end was cut by 5 bases, the J end by 5 bases, with 15 bases between. The CDR3 has 14 residues. The DNA for the CDR3 is TGTGCCAGTAGTCTTGTGGCAGGGGGGGAGACCCAGTACTTC. It specifies CASSLVAGGETQYF.

This clone was detected a few times. The chain links TRBV7-8 to TRBJ2-2, with TRBD1 as a possible D gene (5 bases). Trimming removed 5 bases at V and 5 bases at J, with 15 bases between. CDR1 and CDR2 (germline): SGHVS, FQNEAQ. This CDR3 has 15 residues. The DNA for the CDR3 is TGTGCCAGCAGCCCGACAGACAGTTCAACCGGGGAGCTGTTTTTT. This encodes CASSPTDSSTGELFF.

The rearrangement uses TRBV7-9 and TRBJ2-1; no definite D call. Trimming took 1 base from V and 8 from J, leaving 6 bases between them. This CDR3 region has 12 residues. In germline, CDR1 is SEHNR, CDR2 FQNEAQ (reference sequence). CDR3 sequence: CASSLGADEQFF. CDR3 DNA sequence: TGTGCCAGCAGCTTAGGCGCGGATGAGCAGTTCTTC.

The chain joins TRBV5-1 to TRBJ2-5; TRBD1 matches 7 bases. The CDR3 totals 12 residues. The trim removed 0 bases at V and 12 bases at J, leaving 5 bases unmatched. CDR1 is SGHRS, CDR2 YFSETQ, per germline. The DNA of the CDR3 is TGCGCCAGCAGCTTGGACCGGGACAGTGAGTACTTC. Encoded protein: CASSLDRDSEYF.

The V gene is TRBV9, the J gene TRBJ1-5; D ambiguous. The V end was cut by 0 bases, the J end by 0 bases, with 7 bases between. Germline V gene data show CDR1 as SGDLS and CDR2 as YYNGEE. CDR3 length equals 15 residues. This CDR3 is CASSVGSNSNQPQHF. The CDR3 nucleotides are TGTGCCAGCAGCGTAGGGAGTAATAGCAATCAGCCCCAGCATTTT.

The chain joins TRBV27 to TRBJ2-6; 16 nucleotides agree with TRBD2. Germline V gene sequence: CDR1 MNHEY, CDR2 SMNVEV (reference sequence). V lost 5 bases, J lost 1 base, and 5 bases stayed unmatched. This CDR3 contains 19 residues. The CDR3 DNA reads TGTGCCAGCAGTCCACAGGGACTAGCGGGGGGGTCTGGGGCCAACGTCCTGACTTTC. This sequence encodes CASSPQGLAGGSGANVLTF.

The rearrangement joins TRBV7-9 to TRBJ2-7; 10 nucleotides align to TRBD2. The CDR3 spans 15 residues. Germline loops: CDR1 SEHNR, CDR2 FQNEAQ (reference sequence). Trimming at V came to 6 bases and at J to 2 bases, leaving 7 bases not matched to a gene. CDR3 residues: CASSISGRRPYEQYF. CDR3 DNA sequence: TGTGCCAGCAGTATTAGCGGGAGGAGGCCCTACGAGCAGTACTTC.